This T cell receptor beta chain was profiled in a study of blood T cell repertoires in COVID-19. Assay: immunoSEQ multiplex PCR; the TCRdb copy retains only in-frame clones and omits some. The profile shows 150,000 to 200,000 clones, approximately 90% of them singletons. This clone has just one count. V was trimmed by 1 base and J by 2 bases, leaving 9 bases between them. Germline CDR1 reads LGHDT; CDR2 reads YNNKEL (reference sequence). CDR3 length equals 14 residues. Input material: PBMCs or T cells enriched from blood (not recorded which). The receptor comes from a woman between 50 and 59 years old who had recovered from COVID-19. This chain uses TRBV3-1 (or the pseudogene TRBV3-2) with TRBJ2-7; weak D call: TRBD2 (5 bases). The DNA of the CDR3 is TGTGCCAGCAGCCAAGCGGGAACCCCCTACGAGCAGTACTTC. Translated: CASSQAGTPYEQYF.